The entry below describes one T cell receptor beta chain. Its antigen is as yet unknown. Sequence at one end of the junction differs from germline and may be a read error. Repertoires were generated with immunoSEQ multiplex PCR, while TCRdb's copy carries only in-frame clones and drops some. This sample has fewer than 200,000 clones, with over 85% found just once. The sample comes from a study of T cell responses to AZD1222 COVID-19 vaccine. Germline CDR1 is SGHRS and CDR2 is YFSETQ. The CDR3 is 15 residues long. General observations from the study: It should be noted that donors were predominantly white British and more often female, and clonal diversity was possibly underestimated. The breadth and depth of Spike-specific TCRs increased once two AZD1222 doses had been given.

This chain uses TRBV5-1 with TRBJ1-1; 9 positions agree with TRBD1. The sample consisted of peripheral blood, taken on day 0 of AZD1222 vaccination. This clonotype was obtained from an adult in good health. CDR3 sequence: CASSLGDRANTEAFF. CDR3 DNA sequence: TGCGCCAGCAGTTTGGGGGACAGGGCGAACACTGAAGCTTTCTTT.